The 29 T cell receptor beta chains below come from one sample, sequenced in a study of CXCR3-negative and CXCR3-positive naive CD8 T cells. Through 5' RACE with UMI labels, the TRB cDNA libraries were prepared. Following a re-call of the 5' RACE reads, TCRdb has one entry per CDR3 protein and lacks DNA. The sample totals about 41,000 distinct CDR3 sequences. The source material was memory CD8+ T cells from blood. The origin of the receptors is a human donor in good health. Some clones in this sample may be carry-over from other donors' samples.

V usage is TRBV12-3 or TRBV12-4 and J usage is TRBJ2-1; the D gene TCRdb calls, TRBD1, cannot be checked with no DNA. This CDR3 spans 17 amino acids. This CDR3 is CASSLGPQLSSYNEQFF.

The J gene is TRBJ2-1, the V gene TRBV28. The germline V gene has CDR1 MDHEN and CDR2 SYDVKM. CDR3 size: 15 residues. The CDR3 spells CASSPRWGKHNEQFF. Full variable domain (outside the CDR3, taken from reference TRBV28 and TRBJ2-1): DVKVTQSSRYLVKRTGEKVFLECVQDMDHENMFWYRQDPGLGLRLIYFSYDVKMKEKGDIPEGYSVSREKKERFSLILESASTNQTSMYLCASSPRWGKHNEQFFGPGTRLTVL.

The chain employs TRBV27 and TRBJ2-7; TCRdb selects TRBD1, and the lack of DNA leaves this call unchecked. Germline V lookup: CDR1 MNHEY, CDR2 SMNVEV (reference sequence). CDR3 length: 18 amino acids. CDR3 amino acids: CASSSPYRDPRDSYEQYF.

V usage is TRBV29-1 and J usage is TRBJ2-5; the TRBD1 assignment by TCRdb is unverifiable without DNA. The CDR3 runs 15 residues. CDR1 SQVTM and CDR2 ANQGSEA come from the germline V gene. CDR3 region: CSVDGDSPGEETQYF.

The chain carries TRBV28 and TRBJ2-1; TCRdb proposes TRBD1, but this gene call is untestable without DNA. Germline V gene data show CDR1 as MDHEN and CDR2 as SYDVKM. The CDR3 runs 16 residues. The CDR3: CASSPSWESFYDEQFF.

The chain couples TRBV7-6 to TRBJ2-3; TCRdb proposes TRBD2, but this gene call is untestable without DNA. CDR1 is SGHVS, CDR2 FNYEAQ, per germline. There are 13 residues in the CDR3. The CDR3 reads CASSLGGPGTQYF.

V and J are TRBV9 and TRBJ1-5. There are 14 residues in the CDR3. Germline loops: CDR1 SGDLS, CDR2 YYNGEE. The CDR3 region is CASSVGHMNQPQHF.

The rearrangement uses TRBV12-3 or TRBV12-4 and TRBJ2-1; TCRdb indicates TRBD2, and absent DNA this call remains unverified. CDR3 size: 17 residues. This chain's CDR3 is CASSLESASGWVGEQFF.

The rearrangement joins TRBV20-1 to TRBJ2-5; TCRdb gives TRBD2 as the D gene, but with no DNA this cannot be confirmed. Germline loops: CDR1 DFQATT, CDR2 SNEGSKA (reference sequence). The length of the CDR3 is 16 residues. The CDR3 is CSARDELAGLQETQYF.

The V gene is TRBV7-9, the J gene TRBJ2-2. Germline values: CDR1 SEHNR, CDR2 FQNEAQ (reference sequence). The CDR3 runs to 13 residues. The CDR3 region is CASSLSIAGELFF.

The CDR3: CSVEDLGNEQYF. V usage is TRBV29-1 and J usage is TRBJ2-7. The germline V gene has CDR1 SQVTM and CDR2 ANQGSEA. There are 12 residues in the CDR3.

This chain uses TRBV7-3 with TRBJ2-3; the D call of TRBD1 rests on TCRdb alone, since no DNA is present to check it. This CDR3 is built from 16 residues. CDR1 and CDR2 from the germline V gene are SGHTA and FQGTGA. Here the CDR3 reads CASSAWDRGSTDTQYF. The variable domain in full, completed from reference TRBV7-3 and TRBJ2-3, reads GAGVSQTPSNKVTEKGKYVELRCDPISGHTALYWYRQSLGQGPEFLIYFQGTGAADDSGLPNDRFFAVRPEGSVSTLKIQRTERGDSAVYLCASSAWDRGSTDTQYFGPGTRLTVL.

V and J are TRBV28 and TRBJ2-3. In germline, CDR1 is MDHEN, CDR2 SYDVKM. This CDR3 has 13 amino acids. The CDR3 loop is CASLMAASDTQYF.

The genes are TRBV7-9 and TRBJ2-2. Germline CDR1 and CDR2: SEHNR and FQNEAQ (reference sequence). The CDR3 consists of 15 residues. CDR3 amino acids: CASSLSSRGTGELFF.

The chain has TRBV28 and TRBJ2-5; the TCRdb D gene call, TRBD2, has no DNA to confirm it. The length of the CDR3 is 18 residues. CDR1 MDHEN and CDR2 SYDVKM come from the germline V gene. The chain's CDR3 is CASSPGTSGGGGQETQYF.

V and J are TRBV9 and TRBJ1-5; TCRdb returns TRBD1, unconfirmable since there is no DNA. The CDR3 is made up of 15 amino acids. Germline values: CDR1 SGDLS, CDR2 YYNGEE. The CDR3 spells CASSAGQNYNQPQHF.

V usage is TRBV4-1 and J usage is TRBJ2-1; the TCRdb D gene call, TRBD1, has no DNA to confirm it. The CDR3 sequence is 14 residues long. Germline assignment: CDR1 MGHRA and CDR2 YSYEKL. CDR3 sequence reads: CASKEGGTYNEQFF.

The rearrangement uses TRBV14 and TRBJ2-1; the D call of TRBD2 rests on TCRdb alone, since no DNA is present to check it. Germline V gene data show CDR1 as SGHDN and CDR2 as FVKESK. The CDR3 consists of 15 residues. Here the CDR3 reads CASSSASGGANEQFF.

The chain employs TRBV14 and TRBJ2-7; TCRdb reports TRBD1, a call that lacks DNA to check it against. Per the germline V gene, CDR1 is SGHDN and CDR2 is FVKESK. This CDR3 comprises 16 residues. CDR3 protein: CASSPGTGEETYEQYF.

The gene calls are TRBV23-1 and TRBJ2-3; TCRdb reports TRBD2, a call that lacks DNA to check it against. TRBV23-1 is identified as an open reading frame with a role that is uncertain. This CDR3 is 16 amino acids long. CDR3 residues: CASSPPGGPNTDTQYF.

The chain couples TRBV7-8 to TRBJ2-3; the D call from TCRdb, TRBD2, cannot be confirmed without DNA. The CDR3 is 14 amino acids. Germline CDR1 is SGHVS and CDR2 is FQNEAQ. The CDR3 reads CASSGRAGLDTQYF.

This chain connects TRBV7-9 to TRBJ2-1; TCRdb's D call of TRBD2 is untestable without DNA. Germline lookup yields CDR1 SEHNR and CDR2 FQNEAQ (reference sequence). The CDR3 is 15 residues long. The CDR3 loop is CASSPSSGWYNEQFF.

The chain is built from TRBV7-8 and TRBJ1-4; the D call of TRBD1 rests on TCRdb alone, since no DNA is present to check it. The germline gives CDR1 SGHVS, CDR2 FQNEAQ. This CDR3 is built from 15 residues. The CDR3: CASSFFGGISEKLFF.

V gene TRBV6-1 combines with J gene TRBJ2-1; the TCRdb call, TRBD2, lacks DNA for checking. Germline assignment: CDR1 MNHNS and CDR2 SASEGT. The CDR3 spans 13 residues. The CDR3 is CASSAIGGNEQFF.

The V call is TRBV7-9, the J call TRBJ1-1; TCRdb's D call of TRBD1 is untestable without DNA. From germline, CDR1 is SEHNR and CDR2 FQNEAQ (reference sequence). The CDR3 is 13 residues long. CDR3 sequence reads: CASSLLGGREAFF.

The chain recombines TRBV28 with TRBJ2-7; TCRdb returns TRBD2, unconfirmable since there is no DNA. CDR1 is MDHEN and CDR2 is SYDVKM in the germline V gene. The CDR3 length is 15 residues. CDR3 protein: CASSFTGPPDYEQYF.

This clonotype ranks as medium-sized in terms of frequency. The chain employs TRBV12-3 or TRBV12-4 and TRBJ2-3; TCRdb calls TRBD2, which cannot be checked without DNA. The length of the CDR3 is 16 residues. CDR3 in amino acids: CASSTTSGGATDTQYF.

This sequence joins TRBV27 and TRBJ2-3; without DNA, the TCRdb call of TRBD1 cannot be checked. There are 14 residues in the CDR3. Germline V gene sequence: CDR1 MNHEY, CDR2 SMNVEV (reference sequence). The chain's CDR3 is CASRDPLVWDTQYF.

The chain couples TRBV7-9 to TRBJ1-1. Germline V gene lookup returns CDR1 SEHNR and CDR2 FQNEAQ (reference sequence). The CDR3 runs to 12 residues. This CDR3 is CASSLTLSEAFF.